A selection of T cell receptor beta chains follows, all from one sample in a study of beta chain features in type 1 diabetes. TCRdb's copy holds only in-frame clones and misses some; the assay was immunoSEQ multiplex PCR. The data show 15,000 to 17,000 clones, more than 65% seen once. Sequenced sample: Tregs from blood. Receptors were obtained from a man aged 25 to 40 with type 1 diabetes. Both conserved end residues are part of each CDR3. A D gene is named only where the DNA matches it firmly. Part of the rows lack a size; the others show once, few, many or a class for expanded clones.

clone size	V gene	J gene	D gene	CDR3 DNA	CDR3 protein
NA	TRBV5-1	TRBJ2-3	TRBD2	TGCGCCAGCAGCTTGGCCGAGACTAGCGGTACAGATACGCAGTATTTT	CASSLAETSGTDTQYF
NA	TRBV30	TRBJ2-7	NA	TGTGCCTGGAGTGAACTGGGACTTTTGTTCTCCTACGAGCAGTACTTC	CAWSELGLLFSYEQYF
few	TRBV7-9	TRBJ2-1	NA	TGTGCCAGCAGCCATGATACGAGCTCCTACAATGAGCAGTTCTTC	CASSHDTSSYNEQFF
few	TRBV2	TRBJ2-3	NA	TGTGCCAGCAGTCCTAGGACAGATACGCAGTATTTT	CASSPRTDTQYF
NA	TRBV7-2	TRBJ2-3	TRBD2	TGTGCCAGCAGCGGAGGGACTATTAGCACAGATACGCAGTATTTT	CASSGGTISTDTQYF
NA	TRBV5-4	TRBJ1-2	NA	TGTGCCAGCAGCTTGAACTCATATGGCTACACCTTC	CASSLNSYGYTF
NA	TRBV10-1	TRBJ2-1	TRBD2	TGCGCCAGCTTGGGGACTAGCTATTACAATGAGCAGTTCTTC	CASLGTSYYNEQFF
NA	TRBV6-6	TRBJ2-5	NA	TGTGCCAGCAGTTACCGCTCGCAGGGGCTGGAGACCCAGTACTTC	CASSYRSQGLETQYF
once	TRBV15	TRBJ1-4	NA	TGTGCCACCAGCAGAGATGCTTATAGACAGTTCGGTGAAAAACTGTTTTTT	CATSRDAYRQFGEKLFF
NA	TRBV6-1	TRBJ1-1	NA	TGTGCCAGCACCCCGGACTTGAACACTGAAGCTTTCTTT	CASTPDLNTEAFF
few	TRBV29-1	TRBJ2-7	TRBD1	TGCAGCGGACAGGGAATACACTACGAGCAGTACTTC	CSGQGIHYEQYF